The rows below give T cell receptor beta chains drawn from one sample of a study of T-cell memory formation after mild COVID-19. TCRdb used MiXCR to reprocess the 5' RACE reads, holding one entry per CDR3 protein. Among 450,000 to 700,000 distinct CDR3 sequences listed, approximately 18% were seen once. The sample was PBMCs or a T cell subset sorted from them (not recorded which). The source of these receptors is an adult woman who had mild COVID-19 (a few samples of this study predate the infection). Cell type and time point are not known. CDR3s include the opening cysteine and the closing phenylalanine or tryptophan. The D gene is left open where the match is weak. Only some rows state a clone size, as once, few, many or a class for expanded clones.

V gene	J gene	D gene	clone size	CDR3 DNA	CDR3 protein
TRBV6-2/TRBV6-3	TRBJ2-3	-	-	TGTGCCAGCAGCATCGGTGGCATCCAGTTTTCAGATACGCAGTATTTT	CASSIGGIQFSDTQYF
TRBV7-6	TRBJ2-7	TRBD1	many	TGTGCCAGCAGCACCGGACAGGACAATTCCCCGTACGAGCAGTACTTC	CASSTGQDNSPYEQYF
TRBV7-2	TRBJ2-1	-	-	TGTGCCAGCAGCTTAAGGTACAGGACGACCCCGTTGGGTGAGCAGTTCTTC	CASSLRYRTTPLGEQFF
TRBV4-2	TRBJ2-7	-	few	TGTGCCAGCAGCCAGGAGTCGGGCGAGCAGTACTTC	CASSQESGEQYF
TRBV5-1	TRBJ2-5	-	few	TGCGCCAGCAAGAAGGGTTTCCAAGAGACCCAGTACTTC	CASKKGFQETQYF
TRBV4-3	TRBJ2-3	TRBD2	-	TGCGCCAGCAGCCAAGGGATAGCGGGGTCCACAGATACGCAGTATTTT	CASSQGIAGSTDTQYF
TRBV20-1	TRBJ2-5	-	few	TGCAGTGCCCCGGGGGTCGGAGAGACCCAGTCCTTC	CSAPGVGETQSF
TRBV9	TRBJ2-5	TRBD1	-	TGTGCCAGCAGCGTGGGACAGCTGTACCAAGAGACCCAGTACTTC	CASSVGQLYQETQYF
TRBV7-9	TRBJ2-4	-	many	TGTGCCAGCAGCTCACATCGAGCCAAAAACATTCAGTACTTC	CASSSHRAKNIQYF
TRBV5-1	TRBJ2-1	TRBD2	few	TGCGCCAGCAGCTTGGATCCGGGACTAATCAATGAGCAGTTCTTC	CASSLDPGLINEQFF
TRBV3-1	TRBJ1-1	-	few	TGTGCCAGCAGCCAAGATGGCGGGGAAGCTTTCTTT	CASSQDGGEAFF
TRBV12-3/TRBV12-4	TRBJ1-2	-	few	TGTGCCAGCAGGGAAAGCCGGGACCGCCGTGGCTATGGCTACACCTTC	CASRESRDRRGYGYTF
TRBV12-3/TRBV12-4	TRBJ2-7	-	few	TGTGCCAGCAGTTTAGTAGGGGCTGGAGACGAGCAGTACTTC	CASSLVGAGDEQYF
TRBV20-1	TRBJ2-1	TRBD2	-	TGCAGTGCTAGGGGACTAGGGAAGAGGTACAATGAGCAGTTCTTC	CSARGLGKRYNEQFF
TRBV20-1	TRBJ2-5	TRBD2	-	TGCAGTGCAACGCCCTTCCAGCGGGGGGCCCAAGAGACCCAGTACTTC	CSATPFQRGAQETQYF
TRBV24-1	TRBJ1-5	-	-	TGTGCCACGGGGGGGGTTGGCAATCAGCCCCAGCATTTT	CATGGVGNQPQHF
TRBV25-1	TRBJ1-2	-	-	TGTGCCAGCAGTGAATTGGTAGCTAACTATGGCTACACCTTC	CASSELVANYGYTF
TRBV5-1	TRBJ2-1	-	-	TGCGCCAGCAGCCTGTTTGCGCAGAGCTCCTACAATGAGCAGTTCTTC	CASSLFAQSSYNEQFF
TRBV5-1	TRBJ2-1	TRBD1	few	TGCGCCAGCAGCTCGGACAGGGGCATTCTCGGCAATGAGCAGTTCTTC	CASSSDRGILGNEQFF
TRBV10-3	TRBJ2-7	-	few	TGTGCCATCGGGGACTACGAGCAGTACTTC	CAIGDYEQYF
TRBV7-2	TRBJ2-3	TRBD2	few	TGTGCCAGCAGCTTTAGCGGGATACCCACAGATACGCAGTATTTT	CASSFSGIPTDTQYF
TRBV7-9	TRBJ1-1	TRBD1	-	TGTGCCAGCAGCTTTCTAGACAGGGACACTGAAGCTTTCTTT	CASSFLDRDTEAFF
TRBV18	TRBJ1-4	-	few	TGTGCCAGCTCACCAGGGGATAATGAAAAACTGTTTTTT	CASSPGDNEKLFF
TRBV5-1	TRBJ2-5	-	-	TGCGCCAGCAGGGCCGGGGACCAAGAGACCCAGTACTTC	CASRAGDQETQYF
TRBV12-3/TRBV12-4	TRBJ1-2	-	few	TGTGCCAGCAGTTCTAACTGGAAGGTGCGGGGCTACACCTTC	CASSSNWKVRGYTF
TRBV28	TRBJ2-2	-	few	TGTGCCAGCAGGGAAGGACGGGGGCCCGGGGAGCTGTTTTTT	CASREGRGPGELFF
TRBV27	TRBJ1-2	-	-	TGTGCCAGCAGTTTCGGGGGAGGGGACTATGGCTACACCTTC	CASSFGGGDYGYTF
TRBV5-1	TRBJ1-2	-	-	TGCGCCAGCAGCTTATCTAAGAGGGACGGCTACACCTTC	CASSLSKRDGYTF
TRBV5-1	TRBJ2-1	TRBD2	-	TGCGCCAGCAGCCGCGGGACTAGCGACAATGAGCAGTTCTTC	CASSRGTSDNEQFF
TRBV5-5	TRBJ2-7	TRBD1	-	TGTGCCAGCAGCCGAGTAGCTATGACAGGGACCCCATACGAGCAGTACTTC	CASSRVAMTGTPYEQYF
TRBV20-1	TRBJ2-7	TRBD1	-	TGCAGTGCCTTAGACAGGGGGCTGTACGAGCAGTACTTC	CSALDRGLYEQYF
TRBV20-1	TRBJ1-2	-	few	TGCAGTGCCACTTCCCCGGGACACTACTATGGCTACACCTTC	CSATSPGHYYGYTF
TRBV3-1	TRBJ1-5	-	few	TGTGCCAGCAGCTCCACTCGGTATAGCAATCAGCCCCAGCATTTT	CASSSTRYSNQPQHF
TRBV7-3	TRBJ2-1	TRBD2	few	TGTGCCAGCAGCTCTTTAGCGGGAGGTGGTGAGCAGTTCTTC	CASSSLAGGGEQFF
TRBV20-1	TRBJ1-2	-	-	TGCAGTGCTAGGGACCACATTGGGTTTTACTATGGCTACACCTTC	CSARDHIGFYYGYTF
TRBV20-1	TRBJ2-2	TRBD1	few	TGCAGTGCTAGAGATCCGCGGCAGGGGGACACCGGGGAGCTGTTTTTT	CSARDPRQGDTGELFF
TRBV3-1	TRBJ2-1	TRBD1	-	TGTGCCAGCAGCCAAAGGGGGCAAGCGGATAAGTTCTTC	CASSQRGQADKFF
TRBV25-1	TRBJ1-1	-	-	TGTGCCAGCAGTGAGACCAGTGTCATGAACACTGAAGCTTTCTTT	CASSETSVMNTEAFF
TRBV5-6	TRBJ2-3	-	few	TGTGCCAGCAGCCTCCGGGCTAGCGAGCCCGGGGATACGCAGTATTTT	CASSLRASEPGDTQYF
TRBV7-2	TRBJ1-1	-	few	TGTGCCAGCTCCCCCGGTCGGAGGACTGAAGCTTTCTTT	CASSPGRRTEAFF
TRBV6-1	TRBJ2-7	TRBD2	-	TGTGCCAGCAGTGAAGGGTTACTAGCGGGAGTCTACGAGCAGTACTTC	CASSEGLLAGVYEQYF
TRBV29-1	TRBJ2-4	-	-	TGCAGCGTTGTTGGCTCAAGCTCGGCCAAAAACATTCAGTACTTC	CSVVGSSSAKNIQYF
TRBV3-1	TRBJ1-1	-	few	TGTGCCAGCAGCCAAATGGGTAGTATGAACACTGAAGCTTTCTTT	CASSQMGSMNTEAFF
TRBV4-1	TRBJ1-1	TRBD1	-	TGCGCCAGCAGCCACCGGGACAGGGGATGGGGCACTGAAGCTTTCTTT	CASSHRDRGWGTEAFF
TRBV12-3/TRBV12-4	TRBJ1-4	TRBD1	few	TGTGCCAGCAGTTTTTATCGGGGACAGGGAGAAAAACTGTTTTTT	CASSFYRGQGEKLFF
TRBV5-4	TRBJ2-1	TRBD2	few	TGTGCCAGCAGCGGGACTAGCGGGGTCTCCTACAATGAGCAGTTCTTC	CASSGTSGVSYNEQFF
TRBV5-1	TRBJ2-7	-	-	TGCGCCAGCAGCCCAGAGGACAGTGCCTACGAGCAGTACTTC	CASSPEDSAYEQYF
TRBV5-1	TRBJ2-3	-	-	TGCGCCAGCAGCTTGGGATGGGGTCAGGAGGCAGATACGCAGTATTTT	CASSLGWGQEADTQYF
TRBV3-1	TRBJ2-7	TRBD2	-	TGTGCCAGCAGCCAAGACCCCCGAATAGCGGGGTACTACGAGCAGTACTTC	CASSQDPRIAGYYEQYF
TRBV7-6	TRBJ1-1	TRBD1	few	TGTGCCAGCAGGTCGGGGACAGGTAAAAACACTGAAGCTTTCTTT	CASRSGTGKNTEAFF
TRBV7-2	TRBJ2-4	TRBD2	few	TGTGCCAGCAGCTCGACAATGACTAGCGTCGCGGGCATTCAGTACTTC	CASSSTMTSVAGIQYF